Following are 3 T cell receptor beta chains from one sample sequenced in a study of blood T cell repertoires in COVID-19. Clones were sequenced by immunoSEQ multiplex PCR, and TCRdb holds only the in-frame ones, with some missing. The sample lists fewer than 450,000 clones, 88% seen once, with approximately 12% in the top ten. Sample: peripheral blood. Receptor source: a woman between 50 and 59 years old with COVID-19, enrolled during active disease.

This clone was counted a few times. The chain uses TRBV5-1 and TRBJ2-5; 9 positions match TRBD2. Germline assignment: CDR1 SGHRS and CDR2 YFSETQ. The CDR3 has 15 residues. With V trimmed by 4 bases and J by 5 bases, 9 bases remained unmatched. The CDR3 region is CASSPPVAGDETQYF. The CDR3 DNA is TGCGCCAGCAGCCCACCAGTAGCGGGGGACGAGACCCAGTACTTC.

The V gene is TRBV19, the J gene TRBJ1-6, with unresolved D. This CDR3 is built from 14 residues. From germline, CDR1 is LNHDA and CDR2 SQIVND (reference sequence). Deletions cut 5 bases from V and 8 bases from J, with 13 bases between. CDR3 DNA sequence: TGTGCCAGTAGTCCTAGGACGGGAGATTCACCCCTCCACTTT. Its protein product is CASSPRTGDSPLHF.

V usage is TRBV25-1 and J usage is TRBJ1-1, with D perhaps matching TRBD1 (5 bases). This CDR3 is built from 14 residues. CDR1 and CDR2 from the germline V gene are MGHDK and SYGVNS. Trimming removed 1 base from V and 3 bases from J, with 9 bases in between. The CDR3 sequence: CASSELWGDTEAFF. CDR3 coding DNA: TGTGCCAGCAGTGAATTGTGGGGGGACACTGAAGCTTTCTTT.